Presented here are 30 T cell receptor beta chains from one specimen sequenced in a study of cytotoxic CD8 clonotypes in ibrutinib-treated CLL. Profiled with immunoSEQ multiplex PCR; TCRdb holds only in-frame clones, not every one. The table records 200,000 to 250,000 clones, 70% of them present only once. This specimen was PBMCs, taken after 24 months of ibrutinib treatment. The source is a human donor with chronic lymphocytic leukemia.

The chain employs TRBV5-1 and TRBJ2-7; D is uncertain. The CDR3 covers 14 residues. The V end lost 0 bases, the J end lost 2 bases, and 9 bases lay between the germline ends. Germline CDR1 SGHRS, CDR2 YFSETQ. Here the CDR3 DNA reads TGCGCCAGCAGCTTGGTAGGGTTTCCCTACGAGCAGTACTTC. Translating gives CASSLVGFPYEQYF.

V is TRBV9 and J is TRBJ2-2; D unresolved. Germline V gene sequence: CDR1 SGDLS, CDR2 YYNGEE. The CDR3 contains 14 residues. Trimming stripped 4 bases from V and 3 bases from J, with 10 bases between. CDR3 DNA sequence: TGTGCCAGCAGCAAAGGGATGGACACCGGGGAGCTGTTTTTT. As protein: CASSKGMDTGELFF. Looking up the rest from reference TRBV9 and TRBJ2-2 gives the full variable domain: DSGVTQTPKHLITATGQRVTLRCSPRSGDLSVYWYQQSLDQGLQFLIQYYNGEERAKGNILERFSAQQFPDLHSELNLSSLELGDSALYFCASSKGMDTGELFFGEGSRLTVL.

The chain is built from TRBV6-5 and TRBJ2-7; D not resolved. V was clipped by 2 bases and J by 6 bases, with 11 bases between them. The CDR3 consists of 13 residues. Germline loops: CDR1 MNHEY, CDR2 SVGAGI. In DNA form, the CDR3 reads TGTGCCAGCAGTTACGACGCCTCCATCGAGCAGTACTTC. The encoded protein is CASSYDASIEQYF.

The rearrangement joins TRBV10-3 to TRBJ2-7, with TRBD2 as a possible D gene (5 bases). Germline loops: CDR1 ENHRY, CDR2 SYGVKD. The V gene lost 3 bases and the J gene lost 2 bases, with 17 bases spanning the gap. The CDR3 covers 16 residues. The CDR3 DNA is TGTGCCATCAGTGACCGCCCGGTAGGGAGCCCCTACGAGCAGTACTTC. Amino acids: CAISDRPVGSPYEQYF.

The chain couples TRBV5-1 to TRBJ2-7; D gene unclear. Trimming took 0 bases from V and 0 from J, leaving 4 bases between them. The germline CDR1 and CDR2 sequences are SGHRS and YFSETQ. This CDR3 spans 13 amino acids. The CDR3 loop is CASSLDHSYEQYF. CDR3 coding DNA: TGCGCCAGCAGCTTGGACCACTCCTACGAGCAGTACTTC.

The V and J genes are TRBV6-5 and TRBJ2-5; maybe TRBD1 (6 bases). V was cut by 0 bases and J by 11 bases, with 13 bases left in between. The CDR3 consists of 13 residues. Germline V gene lookup returns CDR1 MNHEY and CDR2 SVGAGI. The CDR3: CASSYSSQGHQYF. DNA for the CDR3: TGTGCCAGCAGTTACTCGTCCCAGGGACATCAGTACTTC.

This clone has a single count. V and J are TRBV28 and TRBJ2-1; 12 nucleotides agree with TRBD2. V lost 4 bases and J lost 6; bases outside the gene matches: 4. CDR1 MDHEN and CDR2 SYDVKM come from the germline V gene. The CDR3 loop spans 15 amino acids. The chain's CDR3 is CASSSGLAGINEQFF. CDR3 nucleotide sequence: TGTGCCAGCAGTTCGGGACTAGCGGGCATCAATGAGCAGTTCTTC.

The V call is TRBV6-5, the J call TRBJ2-6; unclear D gene. Germline V gene lookup returns CDR1 MNHEY and CDR2 SVGAGI. Deletions cut 3 bases from V and 4 bases from J, with 10 bases between. This CDR3 is built from 15 residues. The CDR3 nucleotides are TGTGCCAGCAGTTATGCCCCCCCGGGGGCCAACGTCCTGACTTTC. Encoded protein: CASSYAPPGANVLTF.

The chain carries TRBV9 and TRBJ2-7; D is unresolved. The CDR3 runs to 15 residues. The germline V gene has CDR1 SGDLS and CDR2 YYNGEE. The V end lost 0 bases, the J end lost 0 bases, and 10 bases lay between the germline ends. The CDR3 here is CASSVDWTHSYEQYF. The CDR3 DNA sequence: TGTGCCAGCAGCGTAGATTGGACCCACTCCTACGAGCAGTACTTC.

A few counts support this clone. This rearrangement joins TRBV7-6 to TRBJ2-2; 7 nucleotides line up with TRBD2. CDR1 SGHVS and CDR2 FNYEAQ come from the germline V gene. The CDR3 totals 14 residues. J lost 4 bases, V lost 3 bases, and 2 bases had no gene match. The CDR3 region is CASSLGTTTGELFF. CDR3 coding DNA: TGTGCCAGCAGCTTGGGGACTACCACCGGGGAGCTGTTTTTT. Together with reference TRBV7-6 and TRBJ2-2, the CDR3 gives the full variable domain: GAGVSQSPRYKVTKRGQDVALRCDPISGHVSLYWYRQALGQGPEFLTYFNYEAQQDKSGLPNDRFSAERPEGSISTLTIQRTEQRDSAMYRCASSLGTTTGELFFGEGSRLTVL.

This rearrangement joins TRBV6-5 to TRBJ1-5; no definite D call. V was clipped by 5 bases and J by 4 bases, with 6 bases between them. This CDR3 has 12 amino acids. Germline V CDR1 and CDR2: MNHEY, SVGAGI. The DNA of the CDR3 is TGTGCCAGCAGTAACCCGAATCAGCCCCAGCATTTT. It is translated as CASSNPNQPQHF.

The rearrangement uses TRBV19 and TRBJ2-7; D might be TRBD1 or TRBD2, each matching 5 bases. CDR1 is LNHDA and CDR2 is SQIVND in the germline V gene (reference sequence). Trimming left V 6 bases short and J 2 bases short, with 14 bases between. CDR3 size: 14 residues. CDR3 nucleotide sequence: TGTGCCAGTAGCCTCGGGACGCCTACCTACGAGCAGTACTTC. This codes for CASSLGTPTYEQYF.

The chain recombines TRBV9 with TRBJ2-1, with TRBD2 matching 7 bases. CDR1 and CDR2 (germline): SGDLS, YYNGEE. V shed 1 base and J 4 bases; nucleotides not matched to a gene: 11. The CDR3 runs to 17 residues. CDR3 in DNA: TGTGCCAGCAGCGTAAACCCGAGCGGGACGATTTACAATGAGCAGTTCTTC. Translation gives CASSVNPSGTIYNEQFF.

The chain uses TRBV27 and TRBJ1-2; D perhaps matches TRBD1 (6 bases). CDR3 size: 15 residues. The ends were cut back, 0 bases at V and 4 bases at J, with 12 bases in the middle. Germline CDR1 reads MNHEY; CDR2 reads SMNVEV (reference sequence). CDR3 DNA sequence: TGTGCCAGCAGTTTATCCGGGACACTTACCTATGGCTACACCTTC. Its protein product is CASSLSGTLTYGYTF.

The CDR3 bases are TGTGCCAGCAGCTTTGCCAGTGGTACGCAGTATTTT. Its protein product is CASSFASGTQYF. The chain is built from TRBV11-3 and TRBJ2-3, with D unresolved. Germline assignment: CDR1 SGHNT and CDR2 YENEEA. V lost 3 bases and J lost 8, with 9 bases in between. The CDR3 has 12 residues.

This clone was seen once. This chain links TRBV5-1 with TRBJ2-1; 8 bases align to TRBD2. Germline CDR1 is SGHRS and CDR2 is YFSETQ. The CDR3 is 19 amino acids. The V gene end was trimmed by 0 bases and the J gene end by 2 bases; junction bases not matched to a gene: 13. In nucleotides, the CDR3 is TGCGCCAGCAGCTTGGCCAATAGCGGGAACGGGCTAACCTACAATGAGCAGTTCTTC. This codes for CASSLANSGNGLTYNEQFF.

This clone was found once. The chain has TRBV7-2 and TRBJ2-7; D unresolved. Per the germline V gene, CDR1 is SGHTA and CDR2 is FQGNSA. V dropped 2 bases and J dropped 0 bases, with 8 bases sitting between them. The CDR3 is 14 residues long. The CDR3 is CASSLLASSYEQYF. CDR3 DNA: TGTGCCAGCAGCTTATTGGCTAGCTCCTACGAGCAGTACTTC.

The rearrangement uses TRBV5-1 and TRBJ2-3; either TRBD1 or TRBD2 may fit D (5 bases each). V was pared by 4 bases and J by 4 bases, with 13 bases between. Germline V gene data show CDR1 as SGHRS and CDR2 as YFSETQ. The CDR3 covers 14 residues. In nucleotides, the CDR3 is TGCGCCAGCAGCACCGCCGGGACCGCAGATACGCAGTATTTT. Protein sequence: CASSTAGTADTQYF. Full variable domain (rest looked up from reference TRBV5-1 and TRBJ2-3): KAGVTQTPRYLIKTRGQQVTLSCSPISGHRSVSWYQQTPGQGLQFLFEYFSETQRNKGNFPGRFSGRQFSNSRSEMNVSTLELGDSALYLCASSTAGTADTQYFGPGTRLTVL.

The chain recombines TRBV28 with TRBJ2-1; a weak D match, TRBD2 (5 bases). Germline CDR1 MDHEN, CDR2 SYDVKM. The CDR3 consists of 11 residues. V lost 7 bases to trimming and J lost 5 bases, with 6 bases between them. The CDR3 nucleotides read TGTGCCAGCATGGAGGACAATGAGCAGTTCTTC. Protein sequence: CASMEDNEQFF.

The chain is built from TRBV7-8 and TRBJ1-5, with TRBD1 as a possible D gene (6 bases). This CDR3 has 15 residues. Germline CDR1 SGHVS, CDR2 FQNEAQ. V lost 7 bases to trimming and J lost 0 bases, with 13 bases between them. The CDR3 DNA follows: TGTGCCAGCACCCTTGGACAGCATAGCAATCAGCCCCAGCATTTT. Protein product: CASTLGQHSNQPQHF.

The chain recombines TRBV18 with TRBJ2-3; 10 nucleotides line up with TRBD1. The CDR3 is 18 amino acids. Germline CDR1 is KGHSH and CDR2 is LQKENI. V trimming: 4 bases; J trimming: 2 bases; junction bases outside the gene matches: 12. CDR3 coding DNA: TGTGCCAGCTCACAGAACCCCGGGACAGGGGCTGACACAGATACGCAGTATTTT. It translates to CASSQNPGTGADTDTQYF.

The genes are TRBV11-3 and TRBJ2-7, with 8 bases aligning to TRBD2. The CDR3 is 14 amino acids. The germline V gene has CDR1 SGHNT and CDR2 YENEEA. The V segment lost 5 bases and the J segment 0 bases; nucleotides outside the gene matches: 3. CDR3 loop: CASSRSGNSYEQYF. The CDR3 DNA sequence: TGTGCCAGCAGCCGTAGCGGGAACTCCTACGAGCAGTACTTC.

This chain links TRBV7-3 with TRBJ2-5; a weak D match, TRBD2 (6 bases). Trimming shortened V by 3 bases and J by 2 bases, and 13 bases separated the two germline ends. In germline, CDR1 is SGHTA, CDR2 FQGTGA. The CDR3 runs to 15 residues. CDR3 sequence: CASSFQAGGQETQYF. The CDR3, as DNA: TGTGCCAGCAGCTTTCAAGCGGGCGGGCAAGAGACCCAGTACTTC.

The chain employs TRBV30 and TRBJ2-1; maybe TRBD2 (6 bases). The CDR3 totals 12 residues. Germline CDR1 reads GTSNPN; CDR2 reads SVGIG (reference sequence). V was pared by 7 bases and J by 8 bases, with 15 bases between. In DNA form, the CDR3 reads TGTGCCTTCACGGACCGCGGGGATGAGCAGTTCTTC. Amino acid sequence: CAFTDRGDEQFF.

CDR3 sequence (DNA): TGTGCCATCACCCGGGACAGCGATCAGCCCCAGCATTTT. Amino acid sequence: CAITRDSDQPQHF. The chain joins TRBV10-3 to TRBJ1-5, with 7 nucleotides matching TRBD1. The CDR3 runs to 13 residues. The ends lost 7 bases at V and 5 bases at J; junction bases unmatched: 5. From germline, CDR1 is ENHRY and CDR2 SYGVKD.

This clone was seen a handful of times. In nucleotides, the CDR3 is TGTGCCAGCAGTCCATCGGGACAGGGCACTGAAGCTTTCTTT. The encoded protein is CASSPSGQGTEAFF. The chain carries TRBV27 and TRBJ1-1; 9 bases match TRBD1. Germline V gene data show CDR1 as MNHEY and CDR2 as SMNVEV (reference sequence). V lost 5 bases to trimming and J lost 4 bases; unmatched junction nucleotides: 5. The CDR3 has 14 amino acids.

Only a few counts were recorded for this clone. This rearrangement joins TRBV28 to TRBJ1-5; D call uncertain. The CDR3 extends over 12 amino acids. The germline V gene encodes CDR1 MDHEN and CDR2 SYDVKM. Deletions cut 7 bases from V and 5 bases from J, with 9 bases between. This CDR3 reads CASTPPDQPQHF. CDR3 coding DNA: TGTGCCAGCACCCCACCCGATCAGCCCCAGCATTTT.

The chain uses TRBV7-9 and TRBJ2-2, with 12 bases that match TRBD2. The CDR3 loop spans 16 amino acids. Trimming took 2 bases from V and 3 from J; bases not matched to a gene: 1. Germline CDR1 and CDR2: SEHNR and FQNEAQ (reference sequence). For the CDR3, the DNA is TGTGCCAGCAGCTTACTAGCGGGAGGGCACACCGGGGAGCTGTTTTTT. This gives the protein CASSLLAGGHTGELFF.

The V gene is TRBV19, the J gene TRBJ2-7; D not certain. Trimming removed 0 bases from V and 3 bases from J, with 6 bases in between. This CDR3 region has 13 residues. CDR1 LNHDA and CDR2 SQIVND come from the germline V gene (reference sequence). The DNA for the CDR3 is TGTGCCAGTAGTATAGATCTAGGCTACGAGCAGTACTTC. It encodes CASSIDLGYEQYF.

The V call is TRBV5-6, the J call TRBJ1-2; D may be TRBD1 (5 bases). Trimming removed 1 base at V and 4 bases at J, with 11 bases between. This CDR3 is built from 14 residues. Germline values: CDR1 SGHDT, CDR2 YYEEEE. The CDR3 region has the DNA TGTGCCAGCAGCTTGAGGGGTCTCCTCTATGGCTACACCTTC. Protein sequence: CASSLRGLLYGYTF.